Sequencing of this T cell receptor (beta chain) was carried out in a study of blood T cell repertoires in COVID-19. Across the whole study: Donors in the United States, Italy and Spain gave samples during acute or convalescent COVID-19. Sources were T cells, B-cell-depleted T cells, or PBMCs; the material itself was cDNA or gDNA.

This CDR3 has 17 residues. The ends lost 0 bases at V and 6 bases at J; junction bases unmatched: 9. The germline CDR1 and CDR2 sequences are MGHRA and YSYEKL. Source study methods: By means of reference gene primer amplification, nucleated cell counts were estimated. Here immunoSEQ multiplex PCR was the method, and the copy in TCRdb shows in-frame clones only, minus some. Clone size and the V and J calls come from that table; the DNA yielded D and trimming. The sample holds about 240,000 clones, roughly 80% seen once. The sample was peripheral blood. This clonotype was sampled from a woman between 55 and 75 years old with active or convalescent COVID-19. The V gene is TRBV4-1, the J gene TRBJ2-7, with TRBD2 matching 12 bases. The CDR3 bases are TGCGCCAGCAGCCAAGAAACTAGCGGGGGGTTACGGACCGAGCAGTACTTC. Translation gives CASSQETSGGLRTEQYF.